Each of the 28 T cell receptor beta chains below was sequenced from the same sample in a study of cytomegalovirus exposure and HLA in healthy donors. Both 60 Vbeta primers and 13 Jbeta primers went into the PCR. Method: immunoSEQ multiplex PCR; TCRdb's copy keeps in-frame clones and lacks some. Of approximately 150,000 clones listed, roughly 80% are singletons. Sequences were obtained from PBMCs. These receptors were taken from a male donor in good health and CMV-seronegative.

The V and J genes are TRBV21-1 and TRBJ2-3; the DNA was not used to check the table's D call, TRBD2. TRBV21-1 is a pseudogene segment. The CDR3 spans 15 residues. The CDR3 coding sequence is TGTGCCAGCAGCAAATTCGCGGGGGGACGAGATACGCAGTATTTT. Amino acids: CASSKFAGGRDTQYF.

This clone was recorded once. The V call is TRBV7-9, the J call TRBJ1-1; D not resolved. Germline V CDR1 and CDR2: SEHNR, FQNEAQ (reference sequence). The CDR3 is made up of 13 amino acids. Between the trimmed V and J ends, which lost 6 bases and 5 bases, there was a span of 13 bases. For the CDR3, the DNA is TGTGCCAGCAGTGTCGGGATTGCGACTGAAGCTTTCTTT. Translated: CASSVGIATEAFF.

This clone was counted a single time. The CDR3 DNA sequence: TGTGCCAGCAGGCAGACAGGCGCCCAAGAGACCCAGTACTTC. Translation gives CASRQTGAQETQYF. The chain joins TRBV6-1 to TRBJ2-5; D possibly corresponds to TRBD1 (6 bases). The length of the CDR3 is 14 residues. V dropped 6 bases and J dropped 1 base, with 12 bases sitting between them. Germline CDR1 reads MNHNS; CDR2 reads SASEGT.

This clone turned up a few times. The chain has TRBV5-4 and TRBJ1-3; D remains ambiguous. V was pared by 3 bases and J by 4 bases, with 14 bases between. The CDR3 is 15 residues long. CDR1 is SGHNT, CDR2 YYREEE, per germline (reference sequence). The CDR3 region has the DNA TGTGCCAGCAGCTCCGCTGCCGCGATCGGAAACACCATATATTTT. It encodes CASSSAAAIGNTIYF.

V is TRBV6-5 and J is TRBJ2-1, with 11 bases that match TRBD2. The junction had 3 bases not matched to a gene; V was cut back by 2 bases and J by 9 bases. CDR1 MNHEY and CDR2 SVGAGI come from the germline V gene. This CDR3 comprises 14 residues. CDR3 sequence reads: CASSYGTSGGEQFF. Written as DNA, the CDR3 is TGTGCCAGCAGTTACGGGACTAGCGGTGGTGAGCAGTTCTTC.

The V call is TRBV11-2, the J call TRBJ1-3; D unresolved. The germline V gene encodes CDR1 SGHAT and CDR2 FQNNGV. CDR3 length: 16 amino acids. The V gene lost 9 bases and the J gene lost 2 bases, with 20 bases spanning the gap. CDR3 residues: CASKLVTSLPGNTIYF. CDR3 bases: TGTGCCAGTAAGCTTGTAACGAGCCTCCCTGGAAACACCATATATTTT.

This clone was picked up one time. This chain connects TRBV18 to TRBJ1-1; no definite D call. The CDR3 covers 13 residues. V lost 3 bases and J 1 base, leaving 6 bases between the germline ends. The V gene's germline CDR1 is KGHSH and CDR2 LQKENI. CDR3 region: CASSPPRNTEAFF. CDR3 nucleotides: TGTGCCAGCTCACCGCCCAGGAACACTGAAGCTTTCTTT.

The V call is TRBV15, the J call TRBJ2-7, with D tentatively TRBD2 (6 bases). This CDR3 comprises 13 residues. The germline CDR1 and CDR2 sequences are LNHNV and YYDKDF (reference sequence). Between the trimmed V and J ends, which lost 3 bases and 6 bases, there was a span of 12 bases. The chain's CDR3 is CATSRDYLAEQYF. For the CDR3, the DNA is TGTGCCACCAGCAGGGACTACCTTGCCGAGCAGTACTTC.

The V call is TRBV6-1, the J call TRBJ1-2; 7 bases map to TRBD1. This CDR3 is built from 13 residues. Trimming at V came to 6 bases and at J to 7 bases, leaving 8 bases not matched to a gene. Germline V lookup: CDR1 MNHNS, CDR2 SASEGT. The CDR3 protein is CASSVDRAGGYTF. The CDR3 bases are TGTGCCAGCAGCGTTGACAGGGCGGGTGGCTACACCTTC.

The chain couples TRBV6-5 to TRBJ2-1; 8 positions agree with TRBD2. Germline trimming cut 2 bases from V and 14 bases from J; bases unmatched to any gene: 8. CDR1 and CDR2 from the germline V gene are MNHEY and SVGAGI. The CDR3 is made up of 13 amino acids. CDR3: CASSYGYRREEFF. As DNA, the CDR3 is TGTGCCAGCAGTTACGGATATCGGCGGGAGGAGTTCTTC.

The chain uses TRBV27 and TRBJ2-2, with 10 positions matching TRBD2. This CDR3 is 19 amino acids long. Losses at the gene ends were 3 bases for V and 6 bases for J; bases not matched to a gene: 16. Germline CDR1 and CDR2: MNHEY and SMNVEV (reference sequence). CDR3 sequence reads: CASSLGEGLAGVFAGELFF. The CDR3 DNA reads TGTGCCAGCAGTTTGGGCGAGGGTCTAGCGGGAGTTTTCGCCGGGGAGCTGTTTTTT.

This chain links TRBV29-1 with TRBJ2-7, with 8 bases aligning to TRBD1. CDR1 is SQVTM, CDR2 ANQGSEA, per germline. Trimming cost V 7 bases and J 0 bases; bases outside gene matches: 5. CDR3 length equals 13 residues. The CDR3: CSARTGYSYEQYF. The CDR3 nucleotides are TGCAGCGCAAGGACAGGGTACTCCTACGAGCAGTACTTC.

This clone was seen only once. This chain links TRBV13 with TRBJ1-1; no clear D. The CDR3 is 14 residues long. The ends were cut back, 5 bases at V and 0 bases at J, with 10 bases in the middle. Looked up from germline, CDR1 is PRHDT and CDR2 is FYEKMQ (reference sequence). CDR3 residues: CASSLGDVNTEAFF. The CDR3 bases are TGTGCCAGCAGCCTCGGGGATGTGAACACTGAAGCTTTCTTT.

The chain is built from TRBV6-5 and TRBJ1-2, with TRBD1 matching 7 bases. The junction had 1 base not matched to a gene; V was cut back by 4 bases and J by 5 bases. The CDR3 consists of 12 residues. Germline V gene data show CDR1 as MNHEY and CDR2 as SVGAGI. The CDR3 reads CASSLGQYGYTF. The CDR3 bases are TGTGCCAGCAGTTTGGGACAGTATGGCTACACCTTC.

The chain links TRBV14 to TRBJ2-7; TRBD2 matches at 9 bases. V lost 4 bases to trimming and J lost 2 bases; unmatched junction nucleotides: 9. CDR3 length: 16 amino acids. Germline CDR1 and CDR2: SGHDN and FVKESK. The CDR3 region has the DNA TGTGCCAGCAGCCCCAGGAGCGGGAGGAGGACCTACGAGCAGTACTTC. Its translation is CASSPRSGRRTYEQYF.

A single count supports this clone. J is TRBJ1-4 and V is TRBV5-5; maybe TRBD1 (6 bases). Germline V gene lookup returns CDR1 SGHKS and CDR2 YYEKEE (reference sequence). V lost 4 bases and J lost 6, with 13 bases in between. The CDR3 spans 14 residues. The CDR3 region is CASSPRTGYEKLFF. The CDR3 DNA reads TGTGCCAGCAGCCCGCGCACAGGGTATGAAAAACTGTTTTTT.

This clone was detected a few times. CDR3 in amino acids: CASSLGDRELYGYTF. DNA of the CDR3: TGTGCCAGCAGCTTGGGGGACAGGGAACTCTATGGCTACACCTTC. The rearrangement links TRBV5-6 to TRBJ1-2; the match to TRBD1 covers 9 bases. From germline, CDR1 is SGHDT and CDR2 YYEEEE. Trimming at V came to 0 bases and at J to 4 bases, leaving 4 bases not matched to a gene. This CDR3 spans 15 amino acids.

J is TRBJ1-1 and V is TRBV7-3; 7 bases align to TRBD1. Germline V gives CDR1 SGHTA, CDR2 FQGTGA. With V trimmed by 5 bases and J by 2 bases, 5 bases remained unmatched. This CDR3 spans 14 amino acids. The CDR3, as DNA: TGTGCCAGCAGCCCAACAGGGGCCAACACTGAAGCTTTCTTT. Its translation is CASSPTGANTEAFF. The variable domain in full, completed from reference TRBV7-3 and TRBJ1-1, reads GAGVSQTPSNKVTEKGKYVELRCDPISGHTALYWYRQSLGQGPEFLIYFQGTGAADDSGLPNDRFFAVRPEGSVSTLKIQRTERGDSAVYLCASSPTGANTEAFFGQGTRLTVV.

Here the CDR3 DNA reads TGTGCCAGCAGTTTGAGGGCTAGCGGCTCCACAGATACGCAGTATTTT. Translation: CASSLRASGSTDTQYF. The chain has TRBV27 and TRBJ2-3; 7 positions match TRBD2. V trimming: 3 bases; J trimming: 2 bases; junction bases outside the gene matches: 8. Germline V gene data show CDR1 as MNHEY and CDR2 as SMNVEV (reference sequence). The CDR3 length is 16 residues.

The V and J genes are TRBV19 and TRBJ2-6; 8 bases line up with TRBD1. This CDR3 region has 16 residues. J was trimmed by 0 bases and V by 5 bases; bases with no gene match: 3. Per germline, CDR1 LNHDA and CDR2 SQIVND (reference sequence). CDR3: CASSSGTGSGANVLTF. DNA of the CDR3: TGTGCCAGTAGTTCCGGGACAGGCTCTGGGGCCAACGTCCTGACTTTC.

This clone showed up just a few times. This sequence joins TRBV11-2 and TRBJ2-5; 13 bases line up with TRBD2. The V segment lost 2 bases and the J segment 5 bases; nucleotides outside the gene matches: 5. Germline lookup yields CDR1 SGHAT and CDR2 FQNNGV. The CDR3 contains 16 residues. The CDR3 DNA reads TGTGCCAGCAGCTTAAGACTAGCGGGAGGACGGGAGACCCAGTACTTC. Translated: CASSLRLAGGRETQYF.

This sequence joins TRBV9 and TRBJ2-1; 8 bases agree with TRBD2. CDR3 size: 16 residues. V shed 0 bases, J shed 8 bases, and the junction held 10 bases outside the gene matches. The germline CDR1 and CDR2 sequences are SGDLS and YYNGEE. The CDR3 DNA sequence: TGTGCCAGCAGCGTAGCCCCGGGACTAGTGGCGGATGAGCAGTTCTTC. Residues: CASSVAPGLVADEQFF.

The V call is TRBV2, the J call TRBJ2-3; TRBD2 agrees at 15 bases. V trimming: 7 bases; J trimming: 0 bases; junction bases outside the gene matches: 8. Germline V gene data show CDR1 as SNHLY and CDR2 as FYNNEI. The CDR3 covers 18 residues. The CDR3 DNA sequence: TGTGCCAGCAACCTTGGACTAGCGGGGGGGCCCAGCACAGATACGCAGTATTTT. Encoded protein: CASNLGLAGGPSTDTQYF.

This sequence joins TRBV6-1 and TRBJ1-1; 9 bases align to TRBD1. With V trimmed by 7 bases and J by 3 bases, 6 bases remained unmatched. This CDR3 has 14 amino acids. The V gene's germline CDR1 is MNHNS and CDR2 SASEGT. CDR3 region: CASTPGQGDTEAFF. The CDR3 DNA reads TGTGCCAGCACCCCGGGACAGGGAGACACTGAAGCTTTCTTT.

The chain has TRBV15 and TRBJ2-3; no definite D call. Germline V CDR1 and CDR2: LNHNV, YYDKDF (reference sequence). Between the trimmed V and J ends, which lost 4 bases and 5 bases, there was a span of 4 bases. CDR3 length: 11 amino acids. CDR3 bases: TGTGCCACCAGCAATAGAGATACGCAGTATTTT. This translates into CATSNRDTQYF.

The rearrangement joins TRBV4-3 to TRBJ1-4, with 7 bases identical to TRBD1. CDR3 size: 17 residues. V gave up 1 base and J gave up 8 bases; unmatched junction bases: 13. Germline V gene data show CDR1 as LGHNA and CDR2 as YSLEER. The CDR3 DNA sequence: TGCGCCAGCAGCCAAGTAGGGGGCTGGGGCCCGGGGGAAAAACTGTTTTTT. Translated, it gives CASSQVGGWGPGEKLFF.

This clone was detected once. The rearrangement links TRBV19 to TRBJ1-5; TRBD1 might be the D (5 bases). V was pared by 7 bases and J by 4 bases, with 14 bases between. This CDR3 has 14 residues. Germline assignment: CDR1 LNHDA and CDR2 SQIVND (reference sequence). DNA for the CDR3: TGTGCCAGTAAGGAGGGGACTCGGAATCAGCCCCAGCATTTT. Protein product: CASKEGTRNQPQHF.

The chain couples TRBV20-1 to TRBJ2-1; D is unclear. V was clipped by 1 base and J by 5 bases, with 3 bases between them. This CDR3 contains 11 residues. The germline V gene has CDR1 DFQATT and CDR2 SNEGSKA (reference sequence). The CDR3 bases are TGCAGTGCTAGAGCCGACAATGAGCAGTTCTTC. Amino acid sequence: CSARADNEQFF.